The 11 T cell receptor beta chains reported below all come from one sample, sequenced in a study of T cells in Graves' hyperthyroidism and ophthalmopathy. The TCR beta CDR3 regions underwent amplification using RNA transcripts as the source. With the HTBI primer set, the TCR CDR3 went through a first round of RT-PCR. TCRdb ran MiXCR on the multiplex PCR reads and lists one entry per CDR3 protein. The table lists about 180,000 distinct CDR3 sequences, over 15% of them singletons. The sequenced sample was blood. These TCRs come from a woman aged 45-65 years with Graves' hyperthyroidism.

There are many counts of this clonotype. The rearrangement links TRBV6-1 to TRBJ1-2; perhaps TRBD1 as D (5 bases). Trimming removed 1 base from V and 4 bases from J, with 10 bases in between. This CDR3 has 14 amino acids. Germline CDR1 is MNHNS and CDR2 is SASEGT. This CDR3 reads CASSEGPGPYGYTF. CDR3 nucleotides: TGTGCCAGCAGTGAAGGGCCGGGACCCTATGGCTACACCTTC.

In its sample, this clonotype was seen many times. This chain links TRBV6-1 with TRBJ2-2; no reliable D call. The germline V gene has CDR1 MNHNS and CDR2 SASEGT. This CDR3 is 13 amino acids long. Trimming cost V 6 bases and J 6 bases, with 11 bases left between them. CDR3 protein: CASSFMQAGELFF. CDR3 nucleotide sequence: TGTGCCAGCAGCTTTATGCAGGCCGGGGAGCTGTTTTTT.

This clonotype has a count of ten or more. This chain connects TRBV7-9 to TRBJ2-1; D is possibly TRBD1 (5 bases). Per germline, CDR1 SEHNR and CDR2 FQNEAQ (reference sequence). V lost 4 bases and J lost 3, with 10 bases in between. This CDR3 has 14 amino acids. CDR3 region: CASSSLQGYNEQFF. As DNA, the CDR3 is TGTGCCAGCAGCTCCCTTCAGGGCTACAATGAGCAGTTCTTC.

This clonotype was observed a handful of times. V is TRBV7-6 and J is TRBJ2-2; TRBD1 aligns across 8 bases. V was pared by 1 base and J by 0 bases, with 4 bases of the junction left unmatched. Per the germline V gene, CDR1 is SGHVS and CDR2 is FNYEAQ. This CDR3 has 17 amino acids. CDR3: CASSLVQGASNTGELFF. The CDR3, as DNA: TGTGCCAGCAGCTTAGTTCAGGGGGCCTCGAACACCGGGGAGCTGTTTTTT.

This clonotype was observed a handful of times. This sequence joins TRBV4-1 and TRBJ1-6, with TRBD1 matching 7 bases. The CDR3 extends over 15 amino acids. Per the germline V gene, CDR1 is MGHRA and CDR2 is YSYEKL. J lost 5 bases, V lost 4 bases, and 5 bases had no gene match. As DNA, the CDR3 is TGCGCCAGCAGCCGACGGGACAGACATAATTCACCCCTCCACTTT. It translates to CASSRRDRHNSPLHF.

V is TRBV28 and J is TRBJ1-2; D not resolved. Trimming shortened V by 4 bases and J by 8 bases, and 17 bases separated the two germline ends. CDR3 length: 14 residues. The V gene's germline CDR1 is MDHEN and CDR2 SYDVKM. The CDR3 spells CASSSLGGYEGYTF. CDR3 DNA: TGTGCCAGCAGTTCCCTTGGTGGGTATGAAGGCTACACCTTC.

This clonotype was observed at least ten times. The chain recombines TRBV5-1 with TRBJ1-1, with D possibly matching TRBD1 (6 bases). V lost 0 bases and J lost 4, with 22 bases in between. CDR1 is SGHRS, CDR2 YFSETQ, per germline. The CDR3 extends over 18 amino acids. Here the CDR3 reads CASSLDIYGGLPGTEAFF. The CDR3 nucleotides are TGCGCCAGCAGCTTGGATATATATGGGGGGCTGCCGGGCACTGAAGCTTTCTTT.

V is TRBV19 and J is TRBJ2-7; a weak D match, TRBD2 (5 bases). The CDR3 is 15 amino acids. V was clipped by 4 bases and J by 0 bases, with 13 bases between them. Germline assignment: CDR1 LNHDA and CDR2 SQIVND (reference sequence). As DNA, the CDR3 is TGTGCCAGTAGTAGAGGAGGTCAAACCTCCTACGAGCAGTACTTC. Protein product: CASSRGGQTSYEQYF.

The chain carries TRBV20-1 and TRBJ1-5, with TRBD1 matching 10 bases. From germline, CDR1 is DFQATT and CDR2 SNEGSKA (reference sequence). Unmatched junction bases numbered 8, after V lost 0 bases and J lost 3 bases. The CDR3 is made up of 17 amino acids. The CDR3 nucleotides read TGCAGTGCTAGAGACGAAATGACAGGGGGCAACAATCAGCCCCAGCATTTT. Translation: CSARDEMTGGNNQPQHF.

This clonotype was counted ten times or more. This may be a read error, as it is one base from a much larger clone. The genes are TRBV20-1 and TRBJ1-6; possibly TRBD1 for D (5 bases). CDR1 and CDR2 (germline): DFQATT, SNEGSKA (reference sequence). The CDR3 has 16 amino acids. The CDR3 DNA sequence: TGCAGTGCTGGAGATCGCAGGGCTGCGCGGAATTCACCCCTCCACTTT. Amino acids: CSAGDRRAARNSPLHF.

The sample holds many counts of this clonotype. The chain has TRBV4-2 and TRBJ1-1; D is uncertain. Between the trimmed V and J ends, which lost 0 bases and 4 bases, there was a span of 9 bases. CDR3 length: 14 amino acids. The germline V gene has CDR1 LGHNA and CDR2 YNFKEQ. CDR3 sequence (DNA): TGTGCCAGCAGCCAAGACGGGGAGGTCACTGAAGCTTTCTTT. This codes for CASSQDGEVTEAFF.